A selection of T cell receptor beta chains follows, all from one sample in a study of shared clonotypes between healthy human individuals. Repertoires were generated with immunoSEQ multiplex PCR, while TCRdb's copy carries only in-frame clones and drops some. The sample shows about 1 million clones, roughly 70% of them seen only once. Source material: memory CD4+ T cells sorted from blood. The receptors derive from a man between 18 and 35 years old in good health. The CDR3 runs from the conserved cysteine through the conserved F or W. D genes are given only for firm matches. Clone size is not always given. Where it is, it says once, few, many or a class for expanded clones.

TRBJ2-1 | NA | 16 | TRBV7-2 | NA | CASSLGAPRTTGEQFF | TGTGCCAGCAGCTTAGGCGCGCCTAGAACTACGGGTGAGCAGTTCTTC
TRBJ1-4 | few | 16 | TRBV7-9 | NA | CASSLDGGRSNEKLFF | TGTGCCAGCAGCTTAGACGGGGGCAGGAGTAATGAAAAACTGTTTTTT
TRBJ1-5 | NA | 14 | TRBV10-3 | NA | CAISETPGDQPQHF | TGTGCCATCAGTGAGACTCCAGGGGATCAGCCCCAGCATTTT
TRBJ1-1 | NA | 17 | TRBV5-6 | TRBD1 | CASSLGTGGVWNTEAFF | TGTGCCAGCAGCTTGGGGACAGGGGGAGTTTGGAACACTGAAGCTTTCTTT
TRBJ2-2 | NA | 15 | TRBV7-8 | NA | CASCLRGEGTGELFF | TGTGCCAGCTGTTTAAGGGGGGAGGGCACCGGGGAGCTGTTTTTT
TRBJ1-2 | few | 14 | TRBV5-1 | NA | CASSLATQGFGYTF | TGCGCCAGCAGCTTGGCGACACAGGGTTTCGGCTACACCTTC
TRBJ2-6 | NA | 15 | TRBV5-5 | NA | CASSPPRTGANVLTF | TGTGCCAGCAGTCCGCCCCGGACGGGGGCCAACGTCCTGACTTTC
TRBJ1-1 | NA | 15 | TRBV10-3 | NA | CATASGVVEVAEAFF | TGTGCCACAGCCTCAGGGGTTGTGGAAGTCGCTGAAGCTTTCTTT
TRBJ2-5 | NA | 11 | TRBV7-2 | NA | CASSLLETQYF | TGTGCCAGCAGCTTATTAGAGACCCAGTACTTC
TRBJ1-5 | NA | 15 | TRBV28 | TRBD1 | CASSQPQGLGQPQHF | TGTGCCAGCAGTCAGCCACAGGGGTTGGGTCAGCCCCAGCATTTT
TRBJ2-7 | NA | 9 | TRBV7-3 | NA | CASSYEQYF | TGTGCCAGCAGCTACGAGCAGTACTTC
TRBJ2-1 | NA | 10 | TRBV7-9 | NA | CAGGLNEQFF | TGTGCAGGGGGGTTGAATGAGCAGTTCTTC
TRBJ1-4 | once | 15 | TRBV5-4 | NA | CASSLAGTTNEKLFF | TGTGCCAGCAGCTTGGCCGGGACCACCAATGAAAAACTGTTTTTT
TRBJ2-1 | NA | 14 | TRBV7-2 | TRBD1 | CASSSRTGRNEQFF | TGTGCCAGCAGCTCACGGACAGGGAGGAATGAGCAGTTCTTC
TRBJ1-5 | NA | 17 | TRBV21-1 | NA | CASSRLGQGPSNQPQHF | TGTGCCAGCAGCCGATTGGGACAGGGGCCCTCCAATCAGCCCCAGCATTTT
TRBJ1-5 | few | 15 | TRBV18 | NA | CASSPGHFSNQPQHF | TGTGCCAGCTCACCGGGCCACTTTAGCAATCAGCCCCAGCATTTT
TRBJ2-5 | NA | 15 | TRBV19 | TRBD1 | CASSRGDRGRETQYF | TGTGCCAGTAGTAGGGGGGACAGGGGGCGTGAGACCCAGTACTTC
TRBJ2-7 | few | 14 | TRBV4-3 | TRBD1 | CASSSRTGPYEQYF | TGCGCCAGCAGCTCACGGACAGGGCCCTACGAGCAGTACTTC
TRBJ1-5 | NA | 13 | TRBV7-9 | NA | CASSKDSNQPQHF | TGTGCCAGCAGCAAAGATAGCAATCAGCCCCAGCATTTT
TRBJ1-2 | NA | 12 | TRBV6-1 | NA | CASSPDLGGYTF | TGTGCCAGCAGCCCCGATTTGGGTGGCTACACCTTC
TRBJ2-7 | once | 14 | TRBV5-6 | TRBD2 | CASGQAGPTYEQYF | TGTGCCAGCGGCCAAGCGGGGCCCACCTACGAGCAGTACTTC
TRBJ1-1 | few | 12 | TRBV30 | NA | CAWSSISGGAFF | TGTGCCTGGAGTTCTATTTCCGGCGGGGCTTTCTTT
TRBJ2-7 | NA | 13 | TRBV7-9 | TRBD2 | CASSSAGRDEQYF | TGTGCCAGCAGCTCCGCAGGGAGGGACGAGCAGTACTTC
TRBJ2-1 | many | 14 | TRBV18 | NA | CASSLGQGAPTQFF | TGTGCCAGCTCACTTGGGCAGGGCGCCCCGACGCAGTTCTTC
TRBJ1-1 | NA | 13 | TRBV5-1 | TRBD1 | CASSSGQWTEAFF | TGCGCCAGCAGCTCGGGACAGTGGACTGAAGCTTTCTTT
TRBJ2-1 | NA | 15 | TRBV5-1 | TRBD2 | CASSRREGGIDEQFF | TGCGCCAGCAGTCGGAGGGAGGGCGGTATCGATGAGCAGTTCTTC
TRBJ1-1 | NA | 14 | TRBV2 | TRBD1 | CASMIDRANTEAFF | TGTGCCAGCATGATTGACAGGGCGAACACTGAAGCTTTCTTT
TRBJ2-6 | NA | 17 | TRBV2 | TRBD1 | CASILGQGGSGANVLTF | TGTGCCAGCATCCTGGGACAGGGAGGTTCCGGGGCCAACGTCCTGACTTTC
TRBJ1-1 | NA | 12 | TRBV28 | NA | CASRVLNTEAFF | TGTGCCAGCAGGGTTTTGAACACTGAAGCTTTCTTT
TRBJ2-3 | NA | 17 | TRBV4-2 | NA | CASSQTEGSVRPDTQYF | TGTGCCAGCAGCCAAACCGAGGGATCAGTAAGGCCAGATACGCAGTATTTT
TRBJ1-1 | few | 14 | TRBV7-9 | NA | CASSFGGRNTEAFF | TGTGCCAGCAGCTTCGGGGGCCGGAACACTGAAGCTTTCTTT
TRBJ2-2 | NA | 17 | TRBV4-3 | NA | CASSQESKGSGTGELFF | TGCGCCAGCAGCCAAGAGAGTAAAGGGAGCGGCACCGGGGAGCTGTTTTTT
TRBJ2-3 | NA | 17 | TRBV7-6 | NA | CASSLMSKRVNTDTQYF | TGTGCCAGCAGCTTAATGAGCAAGCGGGTGAACACAGATACGCAGTATTTT
TRBJ2-3 | NA | 14 | TRBV5-4 | NA | CASSFRTGTDTQYF | TGTGCCAGCAGCTTCAGAACGGGAACAGATACGCAGTATTTT
TRBJ2-5 | NA | 16 | TRBV30 | TRBD1 | CAWSEGKGAVLETQYF | TGTGCCTGGAGTGAAGGGAAGGGGGCGGTTTTGGAGACCCAGTACTTC
TRBJ1-2 | NA | 12 | TRBV5-5 | NA | CASRKANYGYTF | TGTGCCAGCAGGAAGGCTAACTATGGCTACACCTTC
TRBJ1-5 | NA | 15 | TRBV10-2 | NA | CASSVGRLGNQPQHF | TGCGCCAGCAGTGTGGGCAGATTAGGCAATCAGCCCCAGCATTTT
TRBJ2-2 | NA | 16 | TRBV4-3 | NA | CASSQELLSNTGELFF | TGCGCCAGCAGCCAAGAACTACTTTCGAACACCGGGGAGCTGTTTTTT
TRBJ2-1 | many | 16 | TRBV6-5 | TRBD2 | CASSSPGLAGGIEQFF | TGTGCCAGCAGTTCGCCGGGACTAGCGGGGGGGATAGAGCAGTTCTTC
TRBJ2-2 | NA | 14 | TRBV5-8 | NA | CASSFLRGAGELFF | TGTGCCAGCAGCTTTTTAAGGGGTGCCGGGGAGCTGTTTTTT
TRBJ2-1 | NA | 14 | TRBV2 | NA | CASSEARAANEQFF | TGTGCCAGCAGTGAAGCGCGGGCGGCCAATGAGCAGTTCTTC
TRBJ2-3 | NA | 14 | TRBV7-2 | NA | CASSSQQTTDTQYF | TGTGCCAGCAGTTCCCAACAGACCACAGATACGCAGTATTTT
TRBJ2-1 | NA | 13 | TRBV6-1 | NA | CASSMTGSNEQFF | TGTGCCAGCTCGATGACGGGGAGTAATGAGCAGTTCTTC